The T cell receptor (beta chain) described here comes from a study of shared clonotypes between healthy human individuals (dated by TCRdb to about 2020). As for the study more broadly: The cohort included a few men and two women between 18 and 49 years of age. The study deeply sequenced blood TCR repertoires of about 5 healthy adults to estimate repertoire size and the extent of clonotype sharing between individuals. Libraries were prepared and TCR repertoires were sequenced by different laboratories using diverse techniques, in order to increase sequencing depth and limit assay-specific biases. For each donor, CD4 naive and CD4 memory were each given three plates, CD8 naive was given two plates, and CD8 memory was given one plate. Leukapheresis yielded between about 0.8 and 8.9 billion PBMCs per donor. Overall study outcomes, separate from this receptor: The small number of donors limited the genetic and exposure-history diversity represented. Sharing across several donors was observed for approximately 5% of naive CD4, under 4% of naive CD8, roughly 2.4% of memory CD4, and around 0.4% of memory CD8 clonotypes. Even with the large sequencing depth, rarefaction of the sorted-subset datasets indicated that sequencing was incomplete. Sampling was restricted to blood, and TCR repertoires in tissues likely differ from the TCR repertoires found in blood. Larger estimated clonotype richness was generally found for naive subsets than for memory subsets. Pairwise subsampling indicated that sequencing depth was expected to affect the degree of clonotype sharing among donors. Compared with non-shared clonotypes, the clonotypes found in all four sorted-subset donors had higher generation probabilities.

TCR CDR3 regions were amplified from genomic DNA by multiplex PCR using the deep immunoSEQ assay. For each cell subset, the extracted genomic DNA was distributed evenly across all wells of several immunoSEQ 96-well plates, and each plate served as one replicate. For sorted subsets, approximately 210 ng of genomic DNA, equivalent to some 30,000 T cell genomes, went into each replicate PCR. The purified libraries were quantified using a Qubit 3.0 fluorometer, sized with a Bioanalyzer 2100, and then quantified again using the KAPA Library Quantification kit. Each immunoSEQ 96-well plate was sequenced on its own single-read 150-cycle Illumina NextSeq 550 flow cell. On the study's bioinformatics: Because only junctional sequences without quality scores were contained in the immunoSEQ output, filtering matching that applied to full-length reads could not be performed. Sequences were annotated with PyIR, a Python wrapper for IgBLAST v1.9, and V/J genes and CDR3 were assigned using IMGT germline references. Reads were removed for weak V/J assignments (E-value above 1e-6), missing CDR3, stop codons, out-of-frame junctions, or ambiguous translated residues. V3J clonotypes were defined as sequences sharing the same inferred V gene, J gene, and CDR3 amino acid sequence. Percentage overlap between repertoires was calculated by dividing the number of shared unique clonotypes by the size of the smaller repertoire. Three approaches were used to assess repertoire richness: RTK rarefaction, the Chao1 estimator, and Recon v2.1 estimates of unobserved clonotypes. Generation probabilities for all TCRbeta clonotypes obtained by the gDNA method from a handful of donors were computed using OLGA. TCRdb obtained this table from immuneACCESS and retained in-frame rearrangements with V and J assigned. These tables miss some clones; where compared with another copy, unresolved V genes account for less than half of the shortfall, and the remainder is unexplained. V, J and clone size derive from that table, while D and trimming were established from the DNA sequence. The sample data list over a million clones, and 75% to 85% of these were observed just once. The ten largest clones represent more than 0.55% of the sample.

Healthy HIV-negative adults with no recently reported acute infections or vaccinations were included as donors. All donors were Caucasian adults living in Nashville, Tennessee, USA. CD4+ T cells were enriched through magnetic negative selection, after which naive cells were positively selected on CD45RA and the remaining negative fraction served as the memory subset. Blood was collected by leukapheresis, and PBMCs were isolated by Ficoll-Histopaque density gradient centrifugation and then cryopreserved in liquid nitrogen vapor phase. Analytical flow cytometry was used to check the purity and quantity of every magnetically sorted T cell population. From each sorted fraction, genomic DNA was isolated and quantified by UV absorbance on a Nanodrop 2000c. V gives up 5 bases and J gives up 2 bases, and the segment between their germline ends measures 12 bases. Sequences SGHAT (CDR1) and FQNNGV (CDR2) are obtained from the germline V gene. The CDR3 covers 15 residues, taking in both the cysteine and the phenylalanine. Solely the CDR3 DNA is kept, with 45 bases framed from the first base.

Details on this clone: Its antigen target is currently unknown. It has no much larger one-base neighbor in the sample; base qualities were not kept.

The sequence links TRBV11-2 to TRBJ2-2; the D segment could be TRBD2, given 6 matching bases. This TCR derives from a man between 18 and 29 years old in good health. Some clones in this sample may be carry-over from other donors' samples. Input material: memory CD4+ T cells from PBMCs. The cell subset or site tag for this specimen amounts to: CD45RA-negative fraction. The bases are TGTGCCAGCAGCCTGACTAGGATAAACACCGGGGAGCTGTTTTTT. It specifies CASSLTRINTGELFF. With the rest looked up from the reference TRBV11-2 and TRBJ2-2 genes rather than sequenced, the full variable domain is EAGVAQSPRYKIIEKRQSVAFWCNPISGHATLYWYQQILGQGPKLLIQFQNNGVVDDSQLPKDRFSAERLKGVDSTLKIQPAKLEDSAVYLCASSLTRINTGELFFGEGSRLTVL.